This T cell receptor (beta chain) was captured in a study of radiation and T cells in renal cell carcinoma. Study outcomes and limitations: Compared with controls, irradiated tumors had more, larger dominant CDR3 motifs. Irradiated tumors had higher TCR clonality than control tumors. Sampling covered only around 1 g of each tumor.

Some clones are missing from TCRdb's copy, which holds only in-frame ones; the method was immunoSEQ multiplex PCR. The sample shows some 9,800 clones, approximately 69% of them seen only once. Of note for this clone: Its antigen remains unidentified.

Treatment of the sample: treatment-naive control, cytoreductive nephrectomy. Control samples are tumors resected by cytoreductive nephrectomy without prior radiation. The starting material was tumor tissue, obtained from a patient whose treatment was nephrectomy without radiotherapy. This clonotype was obtained from a man aged 55 to 70 with renal cell carcinoma.

The CDR3, as DNA: TGCGCCAGCAGTGAGACGGGGCCTCTCTCTGGAAACACCATATATTTT. Protein product: CASSETGPLSGNTIYF. The V call is TRBV10-2, the J call TRBJ1-3, with a possible D match to TRBD1 (5 bases). The germline V gene has CDR1 WSHSY and CDR2 SAAADI. V dropped 2 bases and J dropped 0 bases, with 11 bases sitting between them. The CDR3 has 16 residues.